This T cell receptor (beta chain) emerged from a study of blood T cell repertoires in COVID-19 (dated by TCRdb to about 2020). A note on the overall study: The collaborator samples originated in the United States, Italy and Spain and spanned the acute and convalescent phases of COVID-19. The material from the prospective study consisted of cDNA or gDNA derived from T cells, B-cell-depleted T cells, or PBMCs. Deeply sampled blood TCRbeta repertoires from subjects exposed to, actively infected with, or recovered from COVID-19 were included in the dataset. The repertoires were released in a freely available public database intended as a resource for research on the immune response to SARS-CoV-2. Samples were obtained from the ongoing ImmuneRACE study (first 160 participants) and from 1,200 or so subjects provided by 6 global collaborators. The sample metadata nearly always contained a de-identified subject ID, COVID-19 status, age in years and sex. Where available, HLA class I and class II types were obtained from metadata supplied by the sample provider rather than from assay-based typing. The paper's findings and limits, for the study overall: Clinical and demographic metadata were provided uncurated, with the amount varying by source and participant.

TCRbeta CDR3 regions were amplified from genomic DNA using the immunoSEQ Assay, a bias-controlled multiplex PCR. The original methods were these. The number of nucleated cells in each sample was estimated from the amplification of reference gene primers within the assay. To quantify the absolute abundance of each unique TCRbeta CDR3 rearrangement, sequence reads were collapsed and filtered. Productive Simpson clonality was computed per sample as the square root of Simpson's diversity index over productive rearrangements. TCRdb limited this immuneACCESS table to in-frame rearrangements with V and J called. A share of clones is missing; checked studies link under half to unresolved V genes, and the rest is unexplained. For V, J and clone size, that table is used; D and trimming come from the DNA. For this sample the table gives roughly 35,000 clones, of which about four fifths were detected only once. The ten largest clonotypes hold roughly a third of the sample.

Each collaborating institution followed its own protocols to collect whole blood in K2EDTA tubes. For TCRbeta analysis, collaborators shipped samples as frozen whole blood, isolated PBMCs, or DNA extracted from either of those sample types. Note on this clone: Its antigen is currently not known. It has no much larger one-base neighbor in the sample; base qualities were not kept.

From V the trimming removes 2 bases and from J it removes 5 bases, while the gene matches leave 2 bases of the junction unaccounted for. There are 14 amino acids in the CDR3, from cysteine to phenylalanine inclusive. CDR3 DNA only is kept here, 42 bases in frame from base 1. The germline V gene sets CDR1 to MNHEY and CDR2 to SVGEGT. The sequence is built from TRBV6-2 or TRBV6-3 and TRBJ1-2; TRBD1 fits 10 bases in the junction. The sample consisted of peripheral blood. The TCR originated in a man older than 75 with acute or convalescent COVID-19. The nucleotide sequence is TGTGCCAGCAGTTACGGGGGACAGGGGTATGGCTACACCTTC. Translated, this gives CASSYGGQGYGYTF.